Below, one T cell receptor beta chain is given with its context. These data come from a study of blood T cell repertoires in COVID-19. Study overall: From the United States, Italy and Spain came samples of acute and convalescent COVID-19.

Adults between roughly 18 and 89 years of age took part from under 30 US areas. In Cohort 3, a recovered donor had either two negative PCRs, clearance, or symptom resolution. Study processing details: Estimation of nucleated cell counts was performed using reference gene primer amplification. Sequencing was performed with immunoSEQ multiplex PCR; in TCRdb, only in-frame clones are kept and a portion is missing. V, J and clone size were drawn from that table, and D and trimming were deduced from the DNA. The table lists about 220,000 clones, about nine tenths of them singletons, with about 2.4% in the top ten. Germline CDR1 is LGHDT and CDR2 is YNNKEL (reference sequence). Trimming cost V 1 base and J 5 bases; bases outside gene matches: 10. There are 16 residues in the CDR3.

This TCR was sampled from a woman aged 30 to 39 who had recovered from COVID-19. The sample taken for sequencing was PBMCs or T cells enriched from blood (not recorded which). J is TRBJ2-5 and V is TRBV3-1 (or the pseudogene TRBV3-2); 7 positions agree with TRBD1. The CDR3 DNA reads TGTGCCAGCAGCCAAGGGGTCGCAGCCAGGGGGGAGACCCAGTACTTC. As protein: CASSQGVAARGETQYF.